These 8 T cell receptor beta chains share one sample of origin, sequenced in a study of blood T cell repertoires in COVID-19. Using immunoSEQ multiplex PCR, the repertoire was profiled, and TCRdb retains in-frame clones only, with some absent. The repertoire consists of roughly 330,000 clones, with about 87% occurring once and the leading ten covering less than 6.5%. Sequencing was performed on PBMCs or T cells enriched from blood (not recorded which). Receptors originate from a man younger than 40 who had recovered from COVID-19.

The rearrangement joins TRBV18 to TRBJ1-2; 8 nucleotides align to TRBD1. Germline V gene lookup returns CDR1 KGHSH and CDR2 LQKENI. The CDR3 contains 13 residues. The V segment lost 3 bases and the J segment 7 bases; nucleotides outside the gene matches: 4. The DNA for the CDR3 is TGTGCCAGCTCACCGGACAGGGCGGTTGGCTACACCTTC. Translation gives CASSPDRAVGYTF.

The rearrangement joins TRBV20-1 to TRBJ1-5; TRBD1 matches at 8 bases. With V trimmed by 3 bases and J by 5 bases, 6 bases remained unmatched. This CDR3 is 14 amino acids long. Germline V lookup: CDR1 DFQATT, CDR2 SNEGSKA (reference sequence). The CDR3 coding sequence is TGCAGTGCTAGTTCTCCGGGACAGGATCAGCCCCAGCATTTT. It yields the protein CSASSPGQDQPQHF.

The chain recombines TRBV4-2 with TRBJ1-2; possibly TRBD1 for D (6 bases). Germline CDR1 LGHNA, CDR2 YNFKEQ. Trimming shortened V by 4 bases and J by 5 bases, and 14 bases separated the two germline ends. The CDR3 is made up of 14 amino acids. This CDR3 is CASSPGGQSYGYTF. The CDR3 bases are TGTGCCAGCAGCCCTGGAGGACAGAGTTATGGCTACACCTTC.

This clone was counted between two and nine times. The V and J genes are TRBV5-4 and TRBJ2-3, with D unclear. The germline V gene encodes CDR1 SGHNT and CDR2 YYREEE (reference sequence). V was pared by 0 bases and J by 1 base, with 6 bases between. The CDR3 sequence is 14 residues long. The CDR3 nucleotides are TGTGCCAGCAGCTTGGATCAGGGCACAGATACGCAGTATTTT. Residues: CASSLDQGTDTQYF.

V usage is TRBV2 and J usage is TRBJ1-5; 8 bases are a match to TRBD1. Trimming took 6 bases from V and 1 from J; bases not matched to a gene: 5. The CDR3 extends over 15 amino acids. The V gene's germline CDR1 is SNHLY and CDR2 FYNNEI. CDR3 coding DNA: TGTGCCAGCAGCGCTACAGGGGGGAGCAATCAGCCCCAGCATTTT. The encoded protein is CASSATGGSNQPQHF. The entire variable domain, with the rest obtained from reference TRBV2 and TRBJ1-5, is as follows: EPEVTQTPSHQVTQMGQEVILRCVPISNHLYFYWYRQILGQKVEFLVSFYNNEISEKSEIFDDQFSVERPDGSNFTLKIRSTKLEDSAMYFCASSATGGSNQPQHFGDGTRLSIL.

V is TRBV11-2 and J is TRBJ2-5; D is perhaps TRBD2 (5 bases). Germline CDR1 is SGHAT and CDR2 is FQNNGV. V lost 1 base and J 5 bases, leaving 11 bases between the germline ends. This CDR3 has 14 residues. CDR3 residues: CASSLGRGWETQYF. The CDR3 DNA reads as TGTGCCAGCAGCTTAGGCCGAGGGTGGGAGACCCAGTACTTC.

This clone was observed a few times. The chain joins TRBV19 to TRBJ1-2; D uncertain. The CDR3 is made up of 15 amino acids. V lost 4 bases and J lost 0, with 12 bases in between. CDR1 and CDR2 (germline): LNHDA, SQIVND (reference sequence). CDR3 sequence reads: CASSTQPGTNYGYTF. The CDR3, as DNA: TGTGCCAGTAGTACTCAACCGGGAACTAACTATGGCTACACCTTC.

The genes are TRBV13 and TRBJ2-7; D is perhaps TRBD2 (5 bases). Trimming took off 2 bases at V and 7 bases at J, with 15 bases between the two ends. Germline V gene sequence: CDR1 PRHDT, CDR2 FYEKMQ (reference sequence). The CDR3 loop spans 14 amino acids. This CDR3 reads CASSLSELRGEQYF. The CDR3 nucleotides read TGTGCCAGCAGCTTAAGCGAGCTCCGCGGGGAGCAGTACTTC.